This T cell receptor beta chain was sequenced in a study of a mutant IDH1 vaccine in newly diagnosed glioma. The wider study: Earlier therapy was either radiotherapy, temozolomide, or both, and most got both.

This CDR3 contains 15 residues. Germline-derived CDR1 and CDR2 are SGHRS and YFSETQ. The trim removed 6 bases at V and 4 bases at J, leaving 2 bases unmatched. Described time point: week 35, safety follow-up. Mutant IDH1 20-mer peptide, at 300 ug, made up each vaccine dose, with topical imiquimod. Across weeks 1, 3, 5, 7, 11, 15, 19 and 23, patients received a vaccination each time, eight in all. Each tumor in the donors was a new WHO grade 3 or 4 astrocytoma, IDH1-mutant and ATRX-lost. Sequenced by immunoSEQ multiplex PCR; TCRdb stores in-frame clones only, minus some. This table holds approximately 47,000 clones, 88% found once. As to this clone: Its antigen is still unknown.

The sequence was collected from a woman in her thirties or forties with glioma. This specimen consisted of PBMCs, obtained from a glioma patient whose treatment included an IDH1 peptide vaccine. The chain carries TRBV5-1 and TRBJ2-2; TRBD2 matches 14 bases. CDR3: CASKGLAGVTGELFF. Written as DNA, the CDR3 is TGCGCCAGCAAGGGACTAGCGGGAGTCACCGGGGAGCTGTTTTTT.